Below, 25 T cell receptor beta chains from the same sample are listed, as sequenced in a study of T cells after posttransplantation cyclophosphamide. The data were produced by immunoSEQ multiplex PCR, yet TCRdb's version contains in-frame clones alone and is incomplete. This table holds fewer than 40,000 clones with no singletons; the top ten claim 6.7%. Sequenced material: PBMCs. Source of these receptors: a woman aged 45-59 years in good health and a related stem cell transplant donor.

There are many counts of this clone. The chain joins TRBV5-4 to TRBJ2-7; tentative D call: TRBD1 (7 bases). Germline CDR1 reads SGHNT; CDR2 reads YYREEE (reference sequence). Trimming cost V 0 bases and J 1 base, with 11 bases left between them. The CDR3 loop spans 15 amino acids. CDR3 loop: CASSLGSGGSYEQYF. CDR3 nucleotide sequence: TGTGCCAGCAGCTTGGGCTCAGGGGGGTCCTACGAGCAGTACTTC.

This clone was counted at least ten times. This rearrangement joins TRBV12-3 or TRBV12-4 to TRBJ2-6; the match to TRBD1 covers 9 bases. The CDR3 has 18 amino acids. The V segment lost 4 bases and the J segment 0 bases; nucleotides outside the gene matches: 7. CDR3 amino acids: CASSSKGQGYSGANVLTF. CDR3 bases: TGTGCCAGCAGTTCTAAGGGACAGGGATACTCTGGGGCCAACGTCCTGACTTTC.

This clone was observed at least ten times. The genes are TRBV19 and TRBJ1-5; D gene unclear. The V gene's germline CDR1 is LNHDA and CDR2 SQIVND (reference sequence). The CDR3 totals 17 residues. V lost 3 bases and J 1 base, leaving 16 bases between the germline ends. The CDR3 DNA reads TGTGCCAGTAGTATCGGTACCGGGGTCGCGAGCAATCAGCCCCAGCATTTT. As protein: CASSIGTGVASNQPQHF.

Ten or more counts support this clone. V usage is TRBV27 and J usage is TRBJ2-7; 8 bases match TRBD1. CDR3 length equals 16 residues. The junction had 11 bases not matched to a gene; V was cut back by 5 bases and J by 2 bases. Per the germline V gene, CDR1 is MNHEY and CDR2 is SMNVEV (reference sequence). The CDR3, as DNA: TGTGCCAGCAGTGGAGGACTGACAGGGGCTACCTACGAGCAGTACTTC. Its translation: CASSGGLTGATYEQYF.

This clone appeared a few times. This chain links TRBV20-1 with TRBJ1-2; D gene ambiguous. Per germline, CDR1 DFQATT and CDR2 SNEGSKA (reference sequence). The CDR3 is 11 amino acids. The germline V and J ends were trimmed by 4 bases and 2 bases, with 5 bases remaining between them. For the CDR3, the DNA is TGCAGTGCTACGGGGAACTATGGCTACACCTTC. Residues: CSATGNYGYTF.

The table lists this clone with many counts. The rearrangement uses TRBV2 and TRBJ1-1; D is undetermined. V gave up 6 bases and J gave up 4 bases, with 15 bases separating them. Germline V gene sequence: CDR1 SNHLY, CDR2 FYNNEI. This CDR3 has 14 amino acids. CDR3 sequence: CASRIMEEGTEAFF. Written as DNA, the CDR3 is TGTGCCAGCAGAATCATGGAGGAGGGCACTGAAGCTTTCTTT.

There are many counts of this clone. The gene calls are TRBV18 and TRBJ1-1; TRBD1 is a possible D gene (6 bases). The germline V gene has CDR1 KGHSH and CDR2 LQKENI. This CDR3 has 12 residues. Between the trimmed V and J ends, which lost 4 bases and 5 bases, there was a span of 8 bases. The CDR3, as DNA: TGTGCCAGCTCACAGGGGGAAACTGAAGCTTTCTTT. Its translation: CASSQGETEAFF. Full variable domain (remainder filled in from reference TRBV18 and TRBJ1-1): NAGVMQNPRHLVRRRGQEARLRCSPMKGHSHVYWYRQLPEEGLKFMVYLQKENIIDESGMPKERFSAEFPKEGPSILRIQQVVRGDSAAYFCASSQGETEAFFGQGTRLTVV.

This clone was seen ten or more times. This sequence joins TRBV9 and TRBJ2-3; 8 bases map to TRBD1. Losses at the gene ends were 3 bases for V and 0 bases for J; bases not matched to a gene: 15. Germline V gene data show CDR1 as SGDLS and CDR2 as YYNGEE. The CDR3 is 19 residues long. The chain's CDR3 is CASSASQGASIVSTDTQYF. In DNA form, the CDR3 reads TGTGCCAGCAGCGCCTCTCAGGGGGCTAGCATCGTCAGCACAGATACGCAGTATTTT.

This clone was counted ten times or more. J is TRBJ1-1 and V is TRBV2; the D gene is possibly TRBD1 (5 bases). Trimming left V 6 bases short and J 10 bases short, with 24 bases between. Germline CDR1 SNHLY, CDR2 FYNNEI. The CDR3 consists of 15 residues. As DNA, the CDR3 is TGTGCCAGCAGATATGACAGTTCTCCTAGAGTCGGAGCTTTCTTT. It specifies CASRYDSSPRVGAFF.

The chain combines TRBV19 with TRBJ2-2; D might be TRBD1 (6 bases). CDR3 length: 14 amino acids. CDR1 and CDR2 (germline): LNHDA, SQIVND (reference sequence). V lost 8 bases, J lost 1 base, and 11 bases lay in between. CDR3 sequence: CASSDRMNTGELFF. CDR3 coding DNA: TGTGCCAGTTCCGACAGGATGAACACCGGGGAGCTGTTTTTT.

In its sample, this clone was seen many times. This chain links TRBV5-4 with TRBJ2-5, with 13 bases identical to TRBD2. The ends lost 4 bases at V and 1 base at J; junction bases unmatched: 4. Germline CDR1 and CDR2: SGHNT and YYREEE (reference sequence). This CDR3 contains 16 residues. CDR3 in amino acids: CASSRGLAGLQETQYF. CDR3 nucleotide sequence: TGTGCCAGCAGCCGGGGACTAGCGGGACTCCAAGAGACCCAGTACTTC.

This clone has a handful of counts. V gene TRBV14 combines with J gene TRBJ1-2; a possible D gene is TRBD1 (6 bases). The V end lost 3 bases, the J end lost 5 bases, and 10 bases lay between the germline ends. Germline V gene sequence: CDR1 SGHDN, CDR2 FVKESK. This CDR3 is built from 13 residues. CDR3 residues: CASSHKQGYGYTF. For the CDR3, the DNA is TGTGCCAGCAGCCATAAACAGGGTTATGGCTACACCTTC. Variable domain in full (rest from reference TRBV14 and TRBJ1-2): EAGVTQFPSHSVIEKGQTVTLRCDPISGHDNLYWYRRVMGKEIKFLLHFVKESKQDESGMPNNRFLAERTGGTYSTLKVQPAELEDSGVYFCASSHKQGYGYTFGSGTRLTVV.

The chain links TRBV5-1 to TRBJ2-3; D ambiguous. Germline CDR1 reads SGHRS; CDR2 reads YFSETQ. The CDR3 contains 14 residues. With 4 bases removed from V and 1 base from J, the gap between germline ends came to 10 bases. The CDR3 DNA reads TGCGCCAGCAGCCTGAATGAGGGCACAGATACGCAGTATTTT. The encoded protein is CASSLNEGTDTQYF.

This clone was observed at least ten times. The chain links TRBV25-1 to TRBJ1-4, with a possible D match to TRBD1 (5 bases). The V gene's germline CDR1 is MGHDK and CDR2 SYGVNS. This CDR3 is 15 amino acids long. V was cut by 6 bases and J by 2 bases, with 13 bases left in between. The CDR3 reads CASSPGGSTNEKLFF. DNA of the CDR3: TGTGCCAGCAGCCCTGGGGGGTCCACTAATGAAAAACTGTTTTTT.

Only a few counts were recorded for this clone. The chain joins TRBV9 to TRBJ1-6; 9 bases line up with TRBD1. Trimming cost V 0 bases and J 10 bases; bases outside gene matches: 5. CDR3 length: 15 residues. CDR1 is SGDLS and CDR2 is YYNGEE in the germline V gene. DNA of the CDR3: TGTGCCAGCAGCGTAGGAGGGACAGGGTACTCACCCCTCCACTTT. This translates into CASSVGGTGYSPLHF.

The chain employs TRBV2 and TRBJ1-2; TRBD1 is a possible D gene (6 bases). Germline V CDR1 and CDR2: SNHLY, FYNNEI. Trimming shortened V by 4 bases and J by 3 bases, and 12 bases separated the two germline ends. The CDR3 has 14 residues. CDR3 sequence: CASSVQGTDYGYTF. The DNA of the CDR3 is TGTGCCAGCAGTGTTCAGGGGACGGACTATGGCTACACCTTC.

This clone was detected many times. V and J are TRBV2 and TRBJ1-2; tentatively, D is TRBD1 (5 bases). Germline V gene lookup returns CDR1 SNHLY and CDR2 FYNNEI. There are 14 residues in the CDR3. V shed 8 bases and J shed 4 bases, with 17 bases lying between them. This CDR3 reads CASSDGAGGYGYTF. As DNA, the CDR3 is TGTGCCAGCTCGGACGGGGCCGGGGGCTATGGCTACACCTTC.

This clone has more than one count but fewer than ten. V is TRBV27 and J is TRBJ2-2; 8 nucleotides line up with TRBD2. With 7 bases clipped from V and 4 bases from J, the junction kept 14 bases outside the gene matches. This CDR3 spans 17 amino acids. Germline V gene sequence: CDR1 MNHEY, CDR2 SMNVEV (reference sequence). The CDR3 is CASTILPGLGITGELFF. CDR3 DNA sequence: TGTGCCAGCACGATACTCCCGGGACTAGGCATCACCGGGGAGCTGTTTTTT.

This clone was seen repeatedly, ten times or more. As DNA, the CDR3 is TGTGCCAGCAGCGCCCCAGGGGCCGATGAGCAGTTCTTC. The encoded protein is CASSAPGADEQFF. V and J are TRBV11-3 and TRBJ2-1; D is perhaps TRBD1 (6 bases). The length of the CDR3 is 13 residues. Trimming left V 5 bases short and J 8 bases short, with 13 bases between. Per the germline V gene, CDR1 is SGHNT and CDR2 is YENEEA.

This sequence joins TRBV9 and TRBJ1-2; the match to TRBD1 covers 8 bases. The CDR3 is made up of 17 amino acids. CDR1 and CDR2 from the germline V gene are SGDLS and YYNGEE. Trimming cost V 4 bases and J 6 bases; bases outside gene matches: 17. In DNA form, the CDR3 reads TGTGCCAGCAGCCCGCACCCCTTTAGTCAGGGGGCAAATGGCTACACCTTC. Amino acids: CASSPHPFSQGANGYTF.

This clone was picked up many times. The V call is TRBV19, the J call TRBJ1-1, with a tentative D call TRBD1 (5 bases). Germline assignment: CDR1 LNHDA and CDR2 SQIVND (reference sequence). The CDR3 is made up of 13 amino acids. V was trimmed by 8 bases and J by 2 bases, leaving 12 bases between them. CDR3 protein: CASRDRANTEAFF. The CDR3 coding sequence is TGTGCCAGTCGCGACAGAGCAAACACTGAAGCTTTCTTT.

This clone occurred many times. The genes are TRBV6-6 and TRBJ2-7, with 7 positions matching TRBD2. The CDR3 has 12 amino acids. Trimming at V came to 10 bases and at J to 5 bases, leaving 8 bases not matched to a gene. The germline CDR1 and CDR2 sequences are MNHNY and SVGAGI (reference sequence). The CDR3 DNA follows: TGTGCCACCGCGTCAGGGAGGGACGAGCAGTACTTC. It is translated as CATASGRDEQYF.

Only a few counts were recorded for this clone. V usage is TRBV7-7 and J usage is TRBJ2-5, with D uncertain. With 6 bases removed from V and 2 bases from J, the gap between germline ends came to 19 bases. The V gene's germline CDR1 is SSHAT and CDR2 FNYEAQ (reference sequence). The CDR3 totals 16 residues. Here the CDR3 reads CASSPRPTSDQETQYF. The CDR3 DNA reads TGTGCCAGCAGTCCCCGGCCCACGAGCGATCAAGAGACCCAGTACTTC.

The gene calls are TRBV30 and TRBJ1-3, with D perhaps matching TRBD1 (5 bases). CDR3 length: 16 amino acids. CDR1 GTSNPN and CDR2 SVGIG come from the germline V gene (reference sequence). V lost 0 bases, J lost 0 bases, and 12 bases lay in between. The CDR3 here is CAWSVTGGRSGNTIYF. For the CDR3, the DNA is TGTGCCTGGAGTGTTACAGGCGGCCGCTCTGGAAACACCATATATTTT. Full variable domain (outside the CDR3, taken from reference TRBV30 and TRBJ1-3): SQTIHQWPATLVQPVGSPLSLECTVEGTSNPNLYWYRQAAGRGLQLLFYSVGIGQISSEVPQNLSASRPQDRQFILSSKKLLLSDSGFYLCAWSVTGGRSGNTIYFGEGSWLTVV.

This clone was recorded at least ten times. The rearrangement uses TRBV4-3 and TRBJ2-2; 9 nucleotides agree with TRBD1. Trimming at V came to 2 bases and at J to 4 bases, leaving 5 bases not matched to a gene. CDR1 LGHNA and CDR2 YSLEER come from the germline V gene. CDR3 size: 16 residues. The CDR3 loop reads CASSQRGQGITGELFF. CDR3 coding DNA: TGCGCCAGCAGCCAAAGGGGACAGGGCATCACCGGGGAGCTGTTTTTT.